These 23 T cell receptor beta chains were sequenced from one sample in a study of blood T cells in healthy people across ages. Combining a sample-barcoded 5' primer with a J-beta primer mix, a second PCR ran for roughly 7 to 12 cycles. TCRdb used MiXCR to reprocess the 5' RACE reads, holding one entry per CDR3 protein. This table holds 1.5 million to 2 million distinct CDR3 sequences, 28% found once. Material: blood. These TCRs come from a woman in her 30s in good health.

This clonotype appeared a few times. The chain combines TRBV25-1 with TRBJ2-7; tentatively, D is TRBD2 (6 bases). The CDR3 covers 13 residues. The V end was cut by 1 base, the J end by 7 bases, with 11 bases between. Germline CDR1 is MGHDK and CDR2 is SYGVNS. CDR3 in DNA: TGTGCCAGCAGTGAATGGGGACTTACGGAGCAGTACTTC. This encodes CASSEWGLTEQYF.

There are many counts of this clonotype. The CDR3: CSAQNRGLGEKLFF. The CDR3 DNA reads TGCAGCGCCCAGAACAGGGGCTTAGGTGAAAAACTGTTTTTT. This sequence joins TRBV29-1 and TRBJ1-4; 7 bases align to TRBD1. The germline gives CDR1 SQVTM, CDR2 ANQGSEA. The J segment lost 7 bases and the V segment lost 7 bases, leaving 12 bases of the junction unmatched. CDR3 length: 14 residues.

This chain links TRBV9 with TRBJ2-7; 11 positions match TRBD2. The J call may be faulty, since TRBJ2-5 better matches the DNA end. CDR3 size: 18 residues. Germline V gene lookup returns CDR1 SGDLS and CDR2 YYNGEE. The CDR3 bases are TGTGCCAGCAGCGCTGGGACTAGCGGAGGGAGCACCGAAGGGACCCAGTACTTC. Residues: CASSAGTSGGSTEGTQYF.

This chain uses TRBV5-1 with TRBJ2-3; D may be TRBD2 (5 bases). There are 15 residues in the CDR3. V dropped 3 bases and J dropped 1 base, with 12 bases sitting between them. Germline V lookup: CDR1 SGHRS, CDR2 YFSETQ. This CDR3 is CASSSEAVGTDTQYF. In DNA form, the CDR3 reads TGCGCCAGCAGCTCGGAAGCGGTTGGCACAGATACGCAGTATTTT. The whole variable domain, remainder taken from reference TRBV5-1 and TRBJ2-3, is KAGVTQTPRYLIKTRGQQVTLSCSPISGHRSVSWYQQTPGQGLQFLFEYFSETQRNKGNFPGRFSGRQFSNSRSEMNVSTLELGDSALYLCASSSEAVGTDTQYFGPGTRLTVL.

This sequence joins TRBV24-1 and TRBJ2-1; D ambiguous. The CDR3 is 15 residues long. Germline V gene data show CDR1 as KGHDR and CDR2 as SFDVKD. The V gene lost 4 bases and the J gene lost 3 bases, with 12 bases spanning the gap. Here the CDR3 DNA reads TGTGCCACCAGTGACGCGACAAAAATCTACAATGAGCAGTTCTTC. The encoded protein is CATSDATKIYNEQFF.

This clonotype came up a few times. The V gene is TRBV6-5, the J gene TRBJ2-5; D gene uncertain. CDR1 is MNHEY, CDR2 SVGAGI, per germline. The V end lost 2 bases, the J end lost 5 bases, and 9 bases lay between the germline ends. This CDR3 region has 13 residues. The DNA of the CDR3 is TGTGCCAGCAGTTACGGTGGCTTGGAGACCCAGTACTTC. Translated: CASSYGGLETQYF.

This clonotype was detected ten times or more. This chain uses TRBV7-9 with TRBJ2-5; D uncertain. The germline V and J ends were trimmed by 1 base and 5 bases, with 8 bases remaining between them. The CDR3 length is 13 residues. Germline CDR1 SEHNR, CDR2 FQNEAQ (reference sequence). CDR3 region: CASSLGGTETQYF. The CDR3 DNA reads TGTGCCAGCAGCTTAGGAGGAACCGAGACCCAGTACTTC. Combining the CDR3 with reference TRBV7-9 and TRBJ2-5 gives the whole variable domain DTGVSQNPRHKITKRGQNVTFRCDPISEHNRLYWYRQTLGQGPEFLTYFQNEAQLEKSRLLSDRFSAERPKGSFSTLEIQRTEQGDSAMYLCASSLGGTETQYFGPGTRLLVL.

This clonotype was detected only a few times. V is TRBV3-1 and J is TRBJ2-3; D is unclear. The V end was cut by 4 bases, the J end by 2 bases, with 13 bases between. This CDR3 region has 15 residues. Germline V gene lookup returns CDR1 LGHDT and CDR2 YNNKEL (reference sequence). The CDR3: CASSLYGQNTDTQYF. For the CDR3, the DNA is TGTGCCAGCAGCCTTTACGGGCAGAACACAGATACGCAGTATTTT.

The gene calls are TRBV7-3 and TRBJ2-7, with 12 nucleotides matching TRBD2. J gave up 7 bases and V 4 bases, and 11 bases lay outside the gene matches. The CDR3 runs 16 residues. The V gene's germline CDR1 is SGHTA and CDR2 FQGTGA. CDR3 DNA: TGTGCCAGCAGCTATACGGGACTAGCGGGCTACAATGAGCAGTACTTC. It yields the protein CASSYTGLAGYNEQYF.

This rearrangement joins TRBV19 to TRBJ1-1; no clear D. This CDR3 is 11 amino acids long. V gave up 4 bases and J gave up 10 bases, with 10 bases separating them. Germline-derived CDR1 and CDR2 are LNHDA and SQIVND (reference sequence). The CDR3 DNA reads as TGTGCCAGTAGTACCCGGCGGGGAGCTTTCTTT. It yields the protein CASSTRRGAFF.

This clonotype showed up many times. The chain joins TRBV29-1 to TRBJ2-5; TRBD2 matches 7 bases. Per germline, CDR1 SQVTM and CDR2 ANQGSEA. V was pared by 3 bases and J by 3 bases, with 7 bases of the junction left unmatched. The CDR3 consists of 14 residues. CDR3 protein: CSVEESRGEETQYF. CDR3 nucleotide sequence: TGCAGCGTTGAGGAAAGCCGGGGGGAAGAGACCCAGTACTTC. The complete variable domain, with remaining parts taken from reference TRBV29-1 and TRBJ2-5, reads SAVISQKPSRDICQRGTSLTIQCQVDSQVTMMFWYRQQPGQSLTLIATANQGSEATYESGFVIDKFPISRPNLTFSTLTVSNMSPEDSSIYLCSVEESRGEETQYFGPGTRLLVL.

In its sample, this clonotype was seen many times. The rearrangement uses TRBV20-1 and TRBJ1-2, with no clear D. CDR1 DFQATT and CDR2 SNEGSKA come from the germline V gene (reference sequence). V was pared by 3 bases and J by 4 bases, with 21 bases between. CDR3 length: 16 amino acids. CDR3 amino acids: CSARDPSPGNPYGYTF. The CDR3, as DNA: TGCAGTGCTAGGGATCCTAGTCCCGGAAACCCCTATGGCTACACCTTC.

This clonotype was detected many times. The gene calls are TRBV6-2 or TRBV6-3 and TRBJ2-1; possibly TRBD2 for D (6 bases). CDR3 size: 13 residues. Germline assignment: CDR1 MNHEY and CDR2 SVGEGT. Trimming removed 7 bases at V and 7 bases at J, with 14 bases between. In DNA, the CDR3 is TGTGCCAGCACTCGGCTAGCGCGTAATGAGCAGTTCTTC. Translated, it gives CASTRLARNEQFF.

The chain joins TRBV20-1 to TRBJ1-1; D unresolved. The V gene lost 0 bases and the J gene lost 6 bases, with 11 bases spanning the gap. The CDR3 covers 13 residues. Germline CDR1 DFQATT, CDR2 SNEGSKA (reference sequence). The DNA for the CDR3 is TGCAGTGCTAGAGACCCAACGGCCGCTGAAGCTTTCTTT. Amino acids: CSARDPTAAEAFF.

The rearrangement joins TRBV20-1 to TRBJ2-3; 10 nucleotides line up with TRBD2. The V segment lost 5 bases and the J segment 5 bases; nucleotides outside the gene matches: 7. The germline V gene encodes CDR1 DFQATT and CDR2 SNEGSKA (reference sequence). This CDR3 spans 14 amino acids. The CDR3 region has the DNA TGCAGTGCTCGGACTAGCGGAAAAGGAGATACGCAGTATTTT. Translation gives CSARTSGKGDTQYF.

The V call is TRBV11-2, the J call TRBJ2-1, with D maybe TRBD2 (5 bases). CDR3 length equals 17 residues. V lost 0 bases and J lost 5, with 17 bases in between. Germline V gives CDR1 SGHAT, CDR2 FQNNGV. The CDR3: CASSLEGWAGRNNEQFF. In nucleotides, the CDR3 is TGTGCCAGCAGCTTAGAGGGTTGGGCGGGTCGGAACAATGAGCAGTTCTTC. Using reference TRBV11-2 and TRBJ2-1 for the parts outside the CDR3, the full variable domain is EAGVAQSPRYKIIEKRQSVAFWCNPISGHATLYWYQQILGQGPKLLIQFQNNGVVDDSQLPKDRFSAERLKGVDSTLKIQPAKLEDSAVYLCASSLEGWAGRNNEQFFGPGTRLTVL.

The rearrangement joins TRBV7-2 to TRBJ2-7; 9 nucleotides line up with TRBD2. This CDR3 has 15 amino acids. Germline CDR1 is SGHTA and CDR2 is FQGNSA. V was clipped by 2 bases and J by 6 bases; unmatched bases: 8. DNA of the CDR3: TGTGCCAGCAGCTTACAGGAGGGACTAGCTGGCGAGCAGTACTTC. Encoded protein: CASSLQEGLAGEQYF.

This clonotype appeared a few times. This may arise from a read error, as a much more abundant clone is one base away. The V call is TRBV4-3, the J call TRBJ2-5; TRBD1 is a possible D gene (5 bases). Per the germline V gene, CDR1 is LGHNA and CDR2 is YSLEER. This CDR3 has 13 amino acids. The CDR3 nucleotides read TGCGCCGGCAGCAGACGTCAGGGAGAGACCCAGTACTTC. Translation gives CAGSRRQGETQYF.

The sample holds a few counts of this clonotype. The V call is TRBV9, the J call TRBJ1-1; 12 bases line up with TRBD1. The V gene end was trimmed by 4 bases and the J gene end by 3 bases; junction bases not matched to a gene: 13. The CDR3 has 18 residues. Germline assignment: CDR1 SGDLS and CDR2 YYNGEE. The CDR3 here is CASSPEMGQGAWDTEAFF. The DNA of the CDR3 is TGTGCCAGCAGCCCCGAAATGGGACAGGGGGCTTGGGACACTGAAGCTTTCTTT. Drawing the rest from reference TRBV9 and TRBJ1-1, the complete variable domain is DSGVTQTPKHLITATGQRVTLRCSPRSGDLSVYWYQQSLDQGLQFLIQYYNGEERAKGNILERFSAQQFPDLHSELNLSSLELGDSALYFCASSPEMGQGAWDTEAFFGQGTRLTVV.

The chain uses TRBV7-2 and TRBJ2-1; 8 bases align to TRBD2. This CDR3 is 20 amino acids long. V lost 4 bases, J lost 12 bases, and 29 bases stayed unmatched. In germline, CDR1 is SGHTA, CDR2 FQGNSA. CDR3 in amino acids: CASSSPTALAGLSFGDTQFF. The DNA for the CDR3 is TGTGCCAGCAGCTCACCCACCGCCTTAGCGGGGCTCTCCTTTGGAGATACGCAGTTCTTC.

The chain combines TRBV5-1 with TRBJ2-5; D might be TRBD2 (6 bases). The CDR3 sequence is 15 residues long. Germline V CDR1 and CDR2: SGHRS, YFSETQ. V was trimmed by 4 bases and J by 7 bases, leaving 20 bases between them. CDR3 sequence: CASSRSMAGRRTQYF. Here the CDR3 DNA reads TGCGCCAGCAGCAGGTCGATGGCGGGGAGACGGACCCAGTACTTC.

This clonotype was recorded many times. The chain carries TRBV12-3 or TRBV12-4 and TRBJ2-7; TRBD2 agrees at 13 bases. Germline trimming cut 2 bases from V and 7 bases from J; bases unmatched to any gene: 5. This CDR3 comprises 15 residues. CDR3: CASSLRTSGSWEQYF. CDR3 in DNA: TGTGCCAGCAGTTTAAGGACTAGCGGGAGTTGGGAGCAGTACTTC.

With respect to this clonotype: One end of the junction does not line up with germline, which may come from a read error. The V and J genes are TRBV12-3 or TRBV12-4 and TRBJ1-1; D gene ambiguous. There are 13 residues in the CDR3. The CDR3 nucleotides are TGTGTCAGCAGTTTTGTTGCGAACACTGAAGCTTTCTTT. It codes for CVSSFVANTEAFF.